The 11 T cell receptor beta chains in this list originate from one sample, sequenced in a study of T cell responses to AZD1222 COVID-19 vaccine. Data came from immunoSEQ multiplex PCR; TCRdb stores just in-frame clones and leaves some out. The sample lists around 160,000 clones, 90% to 95% occurring once. The starting material was peripheral blood, obtained 28 days after the second AZD1222 dose. Every receptor here comes from an adult who received the AZD1222 COVID-19 vaccine.

V usage is TRBV7-9 and J usage is TRBJ2-1; D gene ambiguous. The germline CDR1 and CDR2 sequences are SEHNR and FQNEAQ (reference sequence). The CDR3 is 14 amino acids. V was cut by 4 bases and J by 7 bases, with 14 bases left in between. CDR3 sequence reads: CASSSPPTGNEQFF. The DNA for the CDR3 is TGTGCCAGCAGCTCCCCGCCCACCGGGAATGAGCAGTTCTTC.

The rearrangement uses TRBV4-2 and TRBJ2-1; 7 bases are shared with TRBD2. CDR1 LGHNA and CDR2 YNFKEQ come from the germline V gene. V shed 0 bases, J shed 5 bases, and the junction held 13 bases outside the gene matches. The CDR3 is made up of 18 amino acids. The CDR3 spells CASSQDRRDYGWDNEQFF. In nucleotides, the CDR3 is TGTGCCAGCAGCCAAGATCGTAGGGACTACGGCTGGGACAATGAGCAGTTCTTC.

The chain combines TRBV4-1 with TRBJ1-1; perhaps TRBD1 as D (6 bases). The CDR3 covers 13 residues. CDR1 is MGHRA and CDR2 is YSYEKL in the germline V gene. The V and J ends lost 1 base and 11 bases respectively, with 14 bases between them. In nucleotides, the CDR3 is TGCGCCAGCAGCCAAGTGACACAGGGTACGGCTTTCTTT. Protein product: CASSQVTQGTAFF.

This chain uses TRBV6-6 with TRBJ2-7; tentative D call: TRBD1 (6 bases). Trimming shortened V by 6 bases and J by 4 bases, and 10 bases separated the two germline ends. CDR1 and CDR2 (germline): MNHNY, SVGAGI (reference sequence). The CDR3 contains 12 residues. The CDR3 sequence is CASSLGQYEQYF. The CDR3 DNA reads as TGTGCCAGCAGCCTTGGACAGTACGAGCAGTACTTC.

This clone occurred a few times. This sequence joins TRBV25-1 and TRBJ2-1; maybe TRBD2 (6 bases). Germline V CDR1 and CDR2: MGHDK, SYGVNS. The V end was cut by 7 bases, the J end by 3 bases, with 13 bases between. CDR3 length: 14 amino acids. The CDR3 region is CASTGEGLYNEQFF. For the CDR3, the DNA is TGTGCCAGCACGGGGGAAGGTCTCTACAATGAGCAGTTCTTC.

J is TRBJ1-1 and V is TRBV7-9; weak D call: TRBD1 (6 bases). The CDR3 is made up of 14 amino acids. CDR1 SEHNR and CDR2 FQNEAQ come from the germline V gene (reference sequence). V lost 5 bases and J lost 2, with 12 bases in between. CDR3 sequence reads: CASSPRGSNTEAFF. The CDR3 DNA follows: TGTGCCAGCAGCCCCAGGGGATCAAACACTGAAGCTTTCTTT. The whole variable domain, filled in from reference TRBV7-9 and TRBJ1-1, reads DTGVSQNPRHKITKRGQNVTFRCDPISEHNRLYWYRQTLGQGPEFLTYFQNEAQLEKSRLLSDRFSAERPKGSFSTLEIQRTEQGDSAMYLCASSPRGSNTEAFFGQGTRLTVV.

The rearrangement links TRBV29-1 to TRBJ1-1; a weak D match, TRBD1 (5 bases). This CDR3 comprises 12 residues. Trimming took 3 bases from V and 1 from J, leaving 6 bases between them. In germline, CDR1 is SQVTM, CDR2 ANQGSEA. This chain's CDR3 is CSVEGENTEAFF. The CDR3 bases are TGCAGCGTTGAGGGGGAGAACACTGAAGCTTTCTTT.

This clone appeared a single time. V usage is TRBV10-3 and J usage is TRBJ2-7; TRBD2 agrees at 14 bases. The CDR3 length is 18 residues. J was trimmed by 1 base and V by 4 bases; bases with no gene match: 9. Germline lookup yields CDR1 ENHRY and CDR2 SYGVKD. CDR3 amino acids: CAISGGLAGGPGSYEQYF. In nucleotides, the CDR3 is TGTGCCATCAGTGGAGGACTAGCGGGGGGACCGGGATCCTACGAGCAGTACTTC.

The chain joins TRBV5-1 to TRBJ2-1; unclear D gene. The length of the CDR3 is 13 residues. The germline V gene encodes CDR1 SGHRS and CDR2 YFSETQ. V gave up 1 base and J gave up 9 bases, with 11 bases separating them. CDR3 sequence (DNA): TGCGCCAGCAGCTTGTCGGGCTCGGGTGAGCAGTTCTTC. Its protein is CASSLSGSGEQFF. The entire variable domain, with the rest obtained from reference TRBV5-1 and TRBJ2-1, is as follows: KAGVTQTPRYLIKTRGQQVTLSCSPISGHRSVSWYQQTPGQGLQFLFEYFSETQRNKGNFPGRFSGRQFSNSRSEMNVSTLELGDSALYLCASSLSGSGEQFFGPGTRLTVL.

The gene calls are TRBV12-3 or TRBV12-4 and TRBJ1-2; D unclear. V was trimmed by 3 bases and J by 9 bases, leaving 11 bases between them. The CDR3 contains 12 residues. The CDR3 is CASSLETLSYTF. Written as DNA, the CDR3 is TGTGCCAGCAGTTTGGAGACACTGAGCTACACCTTC.

The gene calls are TRBV4-2 and TRBJ2-7, with 8 bases fitting TRBD1. After removal of 0 bases from V and 2 bases from J, the junction contained 3 bases not matched to a gene. Germline lookup yields CDR1 LGHNA and CDR2 YNFKEQ. The CDR3 runs to 15 residues. Here the CDR3 reads CASSQDGTGTYEQYF. The CDR3 region has the DNA TGTGCCAGCAGCCAAGACGGGACAGGCACCTACGAGCAGTACTTC.